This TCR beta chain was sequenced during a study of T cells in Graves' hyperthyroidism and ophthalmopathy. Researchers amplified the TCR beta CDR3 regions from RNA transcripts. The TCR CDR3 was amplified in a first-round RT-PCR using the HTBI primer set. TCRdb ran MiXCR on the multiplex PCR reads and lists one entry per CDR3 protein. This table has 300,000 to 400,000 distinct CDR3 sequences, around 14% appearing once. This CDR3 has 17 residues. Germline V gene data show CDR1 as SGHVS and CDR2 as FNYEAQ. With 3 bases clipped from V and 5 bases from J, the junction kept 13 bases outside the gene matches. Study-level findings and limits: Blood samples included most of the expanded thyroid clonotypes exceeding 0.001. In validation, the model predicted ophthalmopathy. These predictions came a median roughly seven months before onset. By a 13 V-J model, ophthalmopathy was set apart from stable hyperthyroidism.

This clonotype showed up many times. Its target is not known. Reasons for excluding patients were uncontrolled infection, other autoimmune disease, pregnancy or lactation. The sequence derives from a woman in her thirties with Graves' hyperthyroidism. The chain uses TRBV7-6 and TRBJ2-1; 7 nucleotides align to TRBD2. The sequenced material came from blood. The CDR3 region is CASSFRGGSLSHNEQFF. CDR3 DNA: TGTGCCAGCAGCTTCCGGGGCGGGAGCCTGTCCCACAATGAGCAGTTCTTC.